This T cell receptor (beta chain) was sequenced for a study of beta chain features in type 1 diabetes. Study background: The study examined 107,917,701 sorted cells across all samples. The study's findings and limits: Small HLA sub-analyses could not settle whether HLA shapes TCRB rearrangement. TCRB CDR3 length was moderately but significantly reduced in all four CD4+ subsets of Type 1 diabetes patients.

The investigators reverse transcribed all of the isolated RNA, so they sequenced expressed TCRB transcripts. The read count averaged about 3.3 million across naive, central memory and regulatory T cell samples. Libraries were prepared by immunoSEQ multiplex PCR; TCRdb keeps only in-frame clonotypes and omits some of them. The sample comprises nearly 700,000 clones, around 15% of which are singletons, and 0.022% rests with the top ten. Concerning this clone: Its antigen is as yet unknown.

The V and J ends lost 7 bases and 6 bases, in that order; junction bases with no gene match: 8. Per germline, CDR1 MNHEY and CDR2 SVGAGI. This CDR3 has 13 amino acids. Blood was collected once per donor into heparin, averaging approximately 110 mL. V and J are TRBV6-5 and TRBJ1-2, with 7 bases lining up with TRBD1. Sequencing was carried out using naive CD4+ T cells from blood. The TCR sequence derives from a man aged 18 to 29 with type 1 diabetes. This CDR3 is CASTAGTVNGYTF. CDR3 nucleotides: TGTGCCAGCACCGCCGGGACAGTCAATGGCTACACCTTC.